One T cell receptor beta chain is described in this entry. This clonotype turned up a few times. It has no known antigen specificity. Base-call qualities are not available, and no considerably larger clone is one nucleotide away. This sample was taken from a study of T-cell memory formation after mild COVID-19 (dated by TCRdb to about 2021). About the study as a whole: TCR sequence clusters from the two donors were found to be largely donor specific. T-cell clones expanding and contracting after mild COVID-19 in a couple of donors were tracked by longitudinal TCRalpha and TCRbeta repertoire sequencing. The cohort was made up of two young adult volunteers, one female and one male, who were previously healthy.

Sequences SGDLS (CDR1) and YYNGEE (CDR2) are obtained from the germline V gene. Counted from cysteine to phenylalanine, this CDR3 has 15 amino acids. Of all the DNA, just the CDR3 is kept, 45 bases in frame from base 1. V is reduced by 3 bases and J by 10 bases, leaving a spacing of 17 bases between them. Summary of the overall study and its limitations: SARS-CoV-2 specificity was not confirmed for the second-wave clones peaking on day 37. Some responding clones were detected in pre-infection memory, suggesting pre-existing cross-reactive memory T cells joined the SARS-CoV-2 response. The study included only a couple of mild cases, and larger cohorts that include severe cases with pre-infection samples were judged to be necessary. Contracting CD4+ clones turned up mainly in the CM and EM memory subsets, whereas EMRA was where CD8+ clones were enriched. Clones that contracted from day 15 to 85 showed balanced CD4/CD8 phenotypes, whereas a second wave of clones that expanded from day 15 to 37 leaned towards CD4+.

Sequenced on an Illumina NovaSeq 6000. TCRalpha and TCRbeta cDNA libraries were built by 5'RACE with constant-segment primers, adding sample barcodes and unique molecular identifiers. Trizol reagent was used to extract RNA from every sample. Amplification of the libraries took two PCR steps, and the second step added a second sample barcode plus Illumina TruSeq adapters. The libraries were sequenced on an Illumina NovaSeq using 2 x 150 bp paired-end reads. As for the original processing: Reads were demultiplexed and collapsed into UMI-guided consensus sequences with migec v1.2.7. Using mixcr v2.1.11, the UMI consensuses were aligned to TRA and TRB V and J templates and assembled into clonotypes. Expanded or contracted clonotypes were those called significant by both edgeR and NoisET, with noise models trained on biological replicates. For edgeR calls, the thresholds were a false discovery rate-adjusted p below 0.01 and a log2 fold-change of 1. As an exploratory analysis of dynamics, max-normalized trajectories of the 1000 most abundant clonotypes were examined by PCA with hierarchical clustering. Each responding clone was given a CD4 or CD8 phenotype based on the CD4+ and CD8+ repertoires, which had been sequenced separately. In TCRdb, the public reads were trimmed at Q25 with fastp and aligned with MiXCR, with productive beta chains retained. Each entry merges the rows of one CDR3 protein and shows their most common DNA and genes. What appears here as the V and J calls and clone size reflects TCRdb's work, not the paper's. The sample table lists roughly 500,000 distinct CDR3 sequences, roughly 22% of them with a count of one. The leading ten clones occupy approximately 12% of the sample.

Ficoll-Paque density gradient centrifugation was used to isolate PBMCs. The rearrangement combines TRBV9 with TRBJ1-6; the D gene is perhaps TRBD1, on 6 matching bases. This TCR derives from an adult woman who had mild COVID-19 (a few samples of this study predate the infection). The sample titles of this study are shuffled in the database, so cell type and time point are left out; the donor was told from shared clones. Sequences were obtained from PBMCs or a T cell subset sorted from them (not recorded which). The DNA is as follows: TGTGCCAGCAGCGGAGGGGGGCAGGGGAGCTCACCCCTCCACTTT. It encodes CASSGGGQGSSPLHF.